Sequencing of this T cell receptor beta chain was carried out in a study of blood T cell repertoires in COVID-19. Study background: Donors in the United States, Italy and Spain gave samples during acute or convalescent COVID-19.

The participants were between roughly 18 and 89 years old and came from some 23 US areas. Clinical history reported by participants formed the basis on which cohorts were assigned. In the original workflow: Reference gene primer amplification gave estimated nucleated cell counts. Some clones are missing from TCRdb's copy, which holds only in-frame ones; the method was immunoSEQ multiplex PCR. V and J calls and clone size are as listed in that table; D and trimming were resolved from the DNA. The sample includes some 220,000 clones, about nine tenths seen only once; the top ten take less than 4.5%. V was clipped by 1 base and J by 5 bases; unmatched bases: 10. The CDR3 sequence is 17 residues long. Germline CDR1 is SGHRS and CDR2 is YFSETQ.

The sample was PBMCs or T cells enriched from blood (not recorded which). The sequence was obtained from a woman in her thirties or forties with acute COVID-19. The chain combines TRBV5-1 with TRBJ2-5; 11 nucleotides agree with TRBD2. The CDR3 bases are TGCGCCAGCAGCTTGTATCCTAGCGGGGGGCCAACGGAGACCCAGTACTTC. It codes for CASSLYPSGGPTETQYF. The full variable domain, its missing parts supplied by reference TRBV5-1 and TRBJ2-5, is KAGVTQTPRYLIKTRGQQVTLSCSPISGHRSVSWYQQTPGQGLQFLFEYFSETQRNKGNFPGRFSGRQFSNSRSEMNVSTLELGDSALYLCASSLYPSGGPTETQYFGPGTRLLVL.